This T cell receptor (beta chain) originates from a study of cytomegalovirus exposure and HLA in healthy donors. General study points: Later analysis suggested most CMV-associated TCR beta chains were HLA-restricted. Prior analysis indicated that the majority of TCR beta V segments exhibited productivity approximately 87% or approximately 30% of the time. The study reported that TCR beta sequences accurately predicted HLA-A and HLA-B alleles in most subjects. The sole available immune exposure information was CMV serostatus.

For this clone: Its target is not known.

This CDR3 region has 15 residues. V lost 4 bases, J lost 3 bases, and 12 bases lay in between. Germline V gene data show CDR1 as KGHSH and CDR2 as LQKENI. Researchers ran the PCR with 60 Vbeta and 13 Jbeta primers. Assay: immunoSEQ multiplex PCR; the TCRdb copy retains only in-frame clones and omits some. In total, the table holds approximately 45,000 clones. The sequencing sample was made of PBMCs. The sequence was obtained from a male donor in good health and CMV-seronegative. This chain connects TRBV18 to TRBJ2-2; maybe TRBD1 (6 bases). The CDR3 sequence: CASSLRDTYTGELFF. CDR3 sequence (DNA): TGTGCCAGCTCACTACGGGACACCTACACCGGGGAGCTGTTTTTT.